This paragraph covers one T cell receptor (beta chain) sequence. TCRdb keeps only in-frame clones here, not all; method: immunoSEQ multiplex PCR. This sample has more than 450,000 clones, with roughly 87% found just once. The entry originates in a study of blood T cell repertoires in COVID-19. Per germline, CDR1 MDHEN and CDR2 SYDVKM. This CDR3 spans 11 amino acids. The junction had 6 bases not matched to a gene; V was cut back by 8 bases and J by 10 bases. This chain joins TRBV28 and TRBJ1-1, with 8 bases that match TRBD1. This receptor was identified in a woman between 18 and 29 years old who had recovered from COVID-19. Sequences were obtained from PBMCs or T cells enriched from blood (not recorded which). The CDR3 loop is CASRGDRGAFF. The CDR3 DNA sequence: TGTGCCAGCCGGGGCGACAGGGGAGCTTTCTTT. The complete variable domain, with remaining parts taken from reference TRBV28 and TRBJ1-1, reads DVKVTQSSRYLVKRTGEKVFLECVQDMDHENMFWYRQDPGLGLRLIYFSYDVKMKEKGDIPEGYSVSREKKERFSLILESASTNQTSMYLCASRGDRGAFFGQGTRLTVV.